A single sample gave rise to the 14 T cell receptor beta chains below, sequenced in a study of blood T cells in healthy people across ages. Alongside a J-beta primer mix, a sample-barcoded 5' primer served in a second PCR lasting roughly 6 to 11 cycles. MiXCR was run by TCRdb on the 5' RACE reads, yielding one entry per CDR3 protein. The sample carries about 560,000 distinct CDR3 sequences, roughly a quarter recorded once. This same sample was also taken into another study, of T cells of mothers and their children.

What was sequenced was blood. These TCRs come from a boy between 2 and 10 years old in good health.

V gene TRBV6-5 combines with J gene TRBJ2-6; D is undetermined. This CDR3 contains 15 residues. The V and J ends lost 3 bases and 0 bases respectively, with 6 bases between them. The germline CDR1 and CDR2 sequences are MNHEY and SVGAGI. The CDR3 sequence is CASSYQFSGANVLTF. The CDR3 bases are TGTGCCAGCAGTTATCAGTTCTCTGGGGCCAACGTCCTGACTTTC.

This clonotype was detected a few times. The rearrangement links TRBV7-9 to TRBJ2-6, with 9 bases identical to TRBD1. Germline V gene sequence: CDR1 SEHNR, CDR2 FQNEAQ (reference sequence). The V and J ends lost 5 bases and 0 bases, in that order; junction bases with no gene match: 5. The CDR3 length is 17 residues. CDR3 region: CASSNPGQGSGANVLTF. The CDR3 DNA reads TGTGCCAGCAGCAACCCGGGACAGGGCTCTGGGGCCAACGTCCTGACTTTC.

The chain carries TRBV6-6 and TRBJ1-2; D is ambiguous. Trimming shortened V by 2 bases and J by 4 bases, and 14 bases separated the two germline ends. The germline V gene has CDR1 MNHNY and CDR2 SVGAGI (reference sequence). This CDR3 is 15 amino acids long. This CDR3 reads CASSYTTVKLYGYTF. CDR3 DNA sequence: TGTGCCAGCAGTTACACAACCGTAAAACTCTATGGCTACACCTTC.

The rearrangement joins TRBV20-1 to TRBJ2-5, with a possible D match to TRBD1 (6 bases). The germline CDR1 and CDR2 sequences are DFQATT and SNEGSKA (reference sequence). V was shortened by 2 bases and J by 2 bases, with 12 bases between the two germline ends. The CDR3 sequence is 14 residues long. CDR3 bases: TGCAGTGCTAGACTCGCAGGGGATCAAGAGACCCAGTACTTC. Protein: CSARLAGDQETQYF.

The sample holds a few counts of this clonotype. This chain links TRBV18 with TRBJ2-1; weak D call: TRBD2 (6 bases). Matching the DNA end better, TRBJ2-7 makes the J call doubtful. CDR1 and CDR2 from the germline V gene are KGHSH and LQKENI. The CDR3 has 15 residues. CDR3 loop: CASSPTGDLYYEQYF. The CDR3 DNA is TGTGCCAGCTCGCCAACGGGGGATCTATATTACGAGCAGTACTTC.

This clonotype was detected many times. The rearrangement joins TRBV6-5 to TRBJ2-4; D is possibly TRBD2 (5 bases). From germline, CDR1 is MNHEY and CDR2 SVGAGI. The ends were cut back, 2 bases at V and 3 bases at J, with 17 bases in the middle. The CDR3 is 17 residues long. The CDR3 DNA follows: TGTGCCAGCAGTTACCTAATACGGACTGGATTCAAAAACATTCAGTACTTC. It is translated as CASSYLIRTGFKNIQYF.

The chain combines TRBV9 with TRBJ2-3; tentatively, D is TRBD1 (5 bases). There are 15 residues in the CDR3. Germline values: CDR1 SGDLS, CDR2 YYNGEE. V gave up 4 bases and J gave up 2 bases, with 14 bases separating them. The CDR3 coding sequence is TGTGCCAGCAGCACCAGGACATATCCCACAGATACGCAGTATTTT. Translated: CASSTRTYPTDTQYF.

The chain recombines TRBV27 with TRBJ2-2; TRBD1 aligns across 8 bases. The CDR3 is 15 residues long. The germline V gene encodes CDR1 MNHEY and CDR2 SMNVEV (reference sequence). The junction had 8 bases not matched to a gene; V was cut back by 6 bases and J by 5 bases. DNA for the CDR3: TGTGCCAGCAGCCCCCAGGGGGCTGAAACCGGGGAGCTGTTTTTT. Translated: CASSPQGAETGELFF.

The chain couples TRBV3-1 to TRBJ2-1; TRBD2 might be the D (5 bases). The J call is in doubt because the DNA end fits TRBJ2-5 better. Germline CDR1 LGHDT, CDR2 YNNKEL (reference sequence). This CDR3 comprises 11 residues. CDR3: CASSTAGTQYF. DNA for the CDR3: TGTGCCAGCAGCACTGCGGGGACCCAGTACTTC.

In regard to this clonotype: One end of the junction fails to match germline, which may point to a read error. V usage is TRBV7-7 and J usage is TRBJ2-3; D remains ambiguous. From germline, CDR1 is SSHAT and CDR2 FNYEAQ (reference sequence). This CDR3 has 13 amino acids. The CDR3 reads CASSPWSTDTQYF. In nucleotides, the CDR3 is TGTGCTAGCAGCCCTTGGAGCACAGATACGCAGTATTTT.

The chain combines TRBV15 with TRBJ2-7; a possible D gene is TRBD1 (6 bases). V was pared by 5 bases and J by 0 bases, with 11 bases between. CDR3 length: 14 amino acids. Germline-derived CDR1 and CDR2 are LNHNV and YYDKDF (reference sequence). The CDR3 region is CATSRTASSYEQYF. The CDR3 DNA reads TGTGCCACCAGCCGGACAGCGAGCTCCTACGAGCAGTACTTC.

This clonotype came up a few times. The chain joins TRBV20-1 to TRBJ2-5; D is perhaps TRBD2 (6 bases). With 0 bases removed from V and 4 bases from J, the gap between germline ends came to 15 bases. The CDR3 has 15 residues. The germline gives CDR1 DFQATT, CDR2 SNEGSKA (reference sequence). DNA for the CDR3: TGCAGTGCTAGAGATCCTAGCGAGGGTATAGAGACCCAGTACTTC. Its protein product is CSARDPSEGIETQYF.

The V and J genes are TRBV7-6 and TRBJ2-2; D is undetermined. The length of the CDR3 is 14 residues. V was cut by 5 bases and J by 1 base, with 8 bases left in between. Germline V gene lookup returns CDR1 SGHVS and CDR2 FNYEAQ. The CDR3, as DNA: TGTGCCAGCAGCCCCCGGTGGAACACCGGGGAGCTGTTTTTT. This sequence encodes CASSPRWNTGELFF.

The rearrangement links TRBV5-1 to TRBJ2-7; 10 bases fit TRBD2. V dropped 4 bases and J dropped 6; count of bases not matched to a gene: 16. Germline loops: CDR1 SGHRS, CDR2 YFSETQ. The CDR3 consists of 17 residues. This CDR3 is CASSLNRSGLAHGEQYF. As DNA, the CDR3 is TGCGCCAGCAGCCTGAACCGATCGGGACTAGCGCACGGCGAGCAGTACTTC. Full variable domain (outside the CDR3, taken from reference TRBV5-1 and TRBJ2-7): KAGVTQTPRYLIKTRGQQVTLSCSPISGHRSVSWYQQTPGQGLQFLFEYFSETQRNKGNFPGRFSGRQFSNSRSEMNVSTLELGDSALYLCASSLNRSGLAHGEQYFGPGTRLTVT.